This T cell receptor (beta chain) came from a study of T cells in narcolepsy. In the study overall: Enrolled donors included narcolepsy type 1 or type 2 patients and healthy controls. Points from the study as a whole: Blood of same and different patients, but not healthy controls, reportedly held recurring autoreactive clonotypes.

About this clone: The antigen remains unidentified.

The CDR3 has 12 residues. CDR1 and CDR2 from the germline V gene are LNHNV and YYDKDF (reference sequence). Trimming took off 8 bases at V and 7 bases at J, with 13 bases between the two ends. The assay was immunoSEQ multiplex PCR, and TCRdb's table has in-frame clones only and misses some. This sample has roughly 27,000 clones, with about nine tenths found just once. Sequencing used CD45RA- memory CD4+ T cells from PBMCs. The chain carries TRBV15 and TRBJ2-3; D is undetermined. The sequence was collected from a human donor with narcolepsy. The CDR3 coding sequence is TGTGCCACCGGTCTAGTCAGCAATACGCAGTATTTT. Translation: CATGLVSNTQYF.